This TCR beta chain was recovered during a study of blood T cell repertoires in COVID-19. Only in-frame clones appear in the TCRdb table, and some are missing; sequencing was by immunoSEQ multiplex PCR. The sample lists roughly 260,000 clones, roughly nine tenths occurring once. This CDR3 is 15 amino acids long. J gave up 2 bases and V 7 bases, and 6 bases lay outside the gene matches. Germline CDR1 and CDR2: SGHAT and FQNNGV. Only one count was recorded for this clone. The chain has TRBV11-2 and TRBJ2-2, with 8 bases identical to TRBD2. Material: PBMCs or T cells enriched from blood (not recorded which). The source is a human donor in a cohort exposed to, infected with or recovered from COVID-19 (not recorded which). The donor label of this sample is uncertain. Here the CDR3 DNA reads TGTGCCAGCACCTCCGGACTAGCCAACACCGGGGAGCTGTTTTTT. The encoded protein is CASTSGLANTGELFF.